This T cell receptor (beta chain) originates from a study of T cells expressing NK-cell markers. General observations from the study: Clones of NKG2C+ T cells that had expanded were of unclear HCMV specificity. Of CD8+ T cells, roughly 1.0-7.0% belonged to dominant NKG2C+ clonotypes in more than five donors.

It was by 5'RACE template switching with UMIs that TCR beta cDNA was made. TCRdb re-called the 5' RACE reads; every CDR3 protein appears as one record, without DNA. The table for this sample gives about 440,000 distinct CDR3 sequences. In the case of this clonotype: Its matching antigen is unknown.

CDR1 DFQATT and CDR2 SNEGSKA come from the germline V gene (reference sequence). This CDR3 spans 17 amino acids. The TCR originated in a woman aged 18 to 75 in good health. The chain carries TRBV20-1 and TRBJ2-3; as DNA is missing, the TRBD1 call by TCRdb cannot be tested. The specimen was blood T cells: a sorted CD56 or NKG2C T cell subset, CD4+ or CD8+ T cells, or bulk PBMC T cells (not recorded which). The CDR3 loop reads CSARDRRQGRHTDTQYF.